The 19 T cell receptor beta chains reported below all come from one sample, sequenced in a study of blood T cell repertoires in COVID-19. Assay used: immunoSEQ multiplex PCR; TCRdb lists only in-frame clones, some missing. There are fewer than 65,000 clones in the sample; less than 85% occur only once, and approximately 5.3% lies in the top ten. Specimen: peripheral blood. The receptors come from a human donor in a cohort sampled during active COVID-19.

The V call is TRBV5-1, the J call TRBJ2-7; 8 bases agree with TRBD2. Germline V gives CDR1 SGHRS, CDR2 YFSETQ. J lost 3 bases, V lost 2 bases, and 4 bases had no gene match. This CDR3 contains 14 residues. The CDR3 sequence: CASSLKTSGYEQYF. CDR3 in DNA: TGCGCCAGCAGCTTAAAAACTAGCGGCTACGAGCAGTACTTC.

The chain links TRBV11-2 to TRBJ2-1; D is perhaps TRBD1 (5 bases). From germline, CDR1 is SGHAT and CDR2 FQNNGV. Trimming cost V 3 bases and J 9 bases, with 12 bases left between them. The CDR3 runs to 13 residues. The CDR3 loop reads CASSFVQQGEQFF. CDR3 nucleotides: TGTGCCAGCAGCTTTGTCCAGCAGGGTGAGCAGTTCTTC.

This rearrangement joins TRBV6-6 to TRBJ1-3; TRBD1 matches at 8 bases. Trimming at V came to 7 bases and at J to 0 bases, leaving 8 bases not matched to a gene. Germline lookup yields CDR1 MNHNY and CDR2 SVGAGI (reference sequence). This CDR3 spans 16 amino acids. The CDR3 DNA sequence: TGTGCCAGCACTCTTCAGGGGGCCTACTCTGGAAACACCATATATTTT. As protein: CASTLQGAYSGNTIYF.

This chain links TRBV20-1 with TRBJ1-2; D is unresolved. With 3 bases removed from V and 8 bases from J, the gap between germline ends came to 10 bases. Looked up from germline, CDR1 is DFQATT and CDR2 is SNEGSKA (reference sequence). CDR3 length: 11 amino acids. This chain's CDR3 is CSASTPRGYTF. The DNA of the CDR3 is TGCAGTGCTAGTACTCCTCGGGGCTACACCTTC.

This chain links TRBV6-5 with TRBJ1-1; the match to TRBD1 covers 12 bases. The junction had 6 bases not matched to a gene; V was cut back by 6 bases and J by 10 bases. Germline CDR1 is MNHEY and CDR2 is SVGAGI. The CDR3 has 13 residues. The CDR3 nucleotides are TGTGCCAGCAGGATCGGGACAGGGGGCCCAGCTTTCTTT. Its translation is CASRIGTGGPAFF.

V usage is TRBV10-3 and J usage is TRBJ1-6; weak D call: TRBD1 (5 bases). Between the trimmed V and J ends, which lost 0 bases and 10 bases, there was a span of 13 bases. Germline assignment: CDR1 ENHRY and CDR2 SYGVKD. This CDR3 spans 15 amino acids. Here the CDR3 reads CAISESGPGGSPLHF. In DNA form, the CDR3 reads TGTGCCATCAGTGAGTCTGGGCCGGGGGGGTCACCCCTCCACTTT.

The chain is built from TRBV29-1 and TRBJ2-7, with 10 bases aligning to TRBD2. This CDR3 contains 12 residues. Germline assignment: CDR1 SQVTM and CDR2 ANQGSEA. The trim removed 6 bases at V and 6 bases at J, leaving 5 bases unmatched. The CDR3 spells CSVTGTSAEQYF. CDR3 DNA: TGCAGCGTGACCGGGACTAGCGCCGAGCAGTACTTC.

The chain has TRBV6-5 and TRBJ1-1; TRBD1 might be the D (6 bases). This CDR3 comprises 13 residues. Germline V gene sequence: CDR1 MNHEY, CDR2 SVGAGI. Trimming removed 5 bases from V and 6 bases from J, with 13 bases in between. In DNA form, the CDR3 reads TGTGCCAGCAGTAAAACAGGGAGCGCTGAAGCTTTCTTT. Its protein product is CASSKTGSAEAFF.

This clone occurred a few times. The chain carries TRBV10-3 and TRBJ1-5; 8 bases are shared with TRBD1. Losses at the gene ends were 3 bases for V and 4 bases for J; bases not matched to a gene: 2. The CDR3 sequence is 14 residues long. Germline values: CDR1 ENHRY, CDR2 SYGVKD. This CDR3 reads CAISEQGGNQPQHF. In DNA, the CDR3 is TGTGCCATCAGTGAACAGGGGGGGAATCAGCCCCAGCATTTT.

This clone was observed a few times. The CDR3 spells CASSLALGTGEETQYF. The CDR3 DNA sequence: TGTGCCAGCAGCTTAGCGCTCGGGACAGGGGAAGAGACCCAGTACTTC. This chain uses TRBV11-2 with TRBJ2-5; TRBD1 matches 10 bases. The CDR3 runs 16 residues. Germline assignment: CDR1 SGHAT and CDR2 FQNNGV. J lost 3 bases, V lost 1 base, and 5 bases had no gene match.

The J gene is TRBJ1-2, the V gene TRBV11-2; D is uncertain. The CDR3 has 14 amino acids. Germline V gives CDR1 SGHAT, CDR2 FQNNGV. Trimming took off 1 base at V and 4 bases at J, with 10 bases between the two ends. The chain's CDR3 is CASSLVPSGYGYTF. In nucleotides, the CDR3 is TGTGCCAGCAGCTTAGTACCCAGTGGCTATGGCTACACCTTC.

DNA of the CDR3: TGTGCCAGCAGTTCCCCCGGACAGGGGCCACAAGAGACCCAGTACTTC. This codes for CASSSPGQGPQETQYF. The chain employs TRBV28 and TRBJ2-5, with TRBD1 identical over 9 bases. Germline V lookup: CDR1 MDHEN, CDR2 SYDVKM. The CDR3 sequence is 16 residues long. V was pared by 4 bases and J by 2 bases, with 8 bases of the junction left unmatched.

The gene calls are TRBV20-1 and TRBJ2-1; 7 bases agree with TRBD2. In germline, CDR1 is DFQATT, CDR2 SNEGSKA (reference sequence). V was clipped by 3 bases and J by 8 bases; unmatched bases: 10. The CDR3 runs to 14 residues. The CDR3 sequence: CSASLWRGSDEQFF. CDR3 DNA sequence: TGCAGTGCTAGTCTTTGGCGGGGGAGTGATGAGCAGTTCTTC.

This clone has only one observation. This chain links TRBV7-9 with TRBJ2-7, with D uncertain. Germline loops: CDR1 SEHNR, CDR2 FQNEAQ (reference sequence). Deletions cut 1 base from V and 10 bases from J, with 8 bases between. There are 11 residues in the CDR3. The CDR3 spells CASSLGQFQYF. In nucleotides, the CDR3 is TGTGCCAGCAGCTTAGGCCAGTTCCAGTACTTC.

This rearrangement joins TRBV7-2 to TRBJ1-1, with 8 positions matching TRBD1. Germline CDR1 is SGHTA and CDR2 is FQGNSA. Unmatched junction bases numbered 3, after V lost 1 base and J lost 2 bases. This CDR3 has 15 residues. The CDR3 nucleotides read TGTGCCAGCAGCTTAGTTGGGACAGGCAACACTGAAGCTTTCTTT. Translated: CASSLVGTGNTEAFF.

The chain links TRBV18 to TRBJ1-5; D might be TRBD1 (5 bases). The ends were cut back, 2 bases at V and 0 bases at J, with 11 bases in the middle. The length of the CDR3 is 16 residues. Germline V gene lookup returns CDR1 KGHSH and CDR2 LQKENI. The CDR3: CASSPIGQGSNQPQHF. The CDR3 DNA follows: TGTGCCAGCTCACCAATTGGGCAGGGTAGCAATCAGCCCCAGCATTTT.

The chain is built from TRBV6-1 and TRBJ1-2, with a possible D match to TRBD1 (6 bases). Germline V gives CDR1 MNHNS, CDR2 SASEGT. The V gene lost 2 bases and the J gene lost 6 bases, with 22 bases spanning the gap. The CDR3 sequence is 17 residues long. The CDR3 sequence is CASSERGTVSLRDGYTF. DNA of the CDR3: TGTGCCAGCAGTGAAAGGGGGACGGTCTCTTTGAGAGATGGCTACACCTTC.

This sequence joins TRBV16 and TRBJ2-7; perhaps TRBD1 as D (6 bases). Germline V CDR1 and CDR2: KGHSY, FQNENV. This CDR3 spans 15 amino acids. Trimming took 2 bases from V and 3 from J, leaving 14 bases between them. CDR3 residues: CASSQRGQGLYEQYF. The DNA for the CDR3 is TGTGCCAGCAGCCAACGTGGGCAGGGGCTCTACGAGCAGTACTTC.

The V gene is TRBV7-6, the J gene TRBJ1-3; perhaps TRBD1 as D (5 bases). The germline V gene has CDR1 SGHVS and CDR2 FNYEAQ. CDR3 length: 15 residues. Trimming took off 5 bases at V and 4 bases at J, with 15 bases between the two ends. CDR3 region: CASSSGALAGNTIYF. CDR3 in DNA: TGTGCCAGCAGCAGCGGGGCACTAGCCGGAAACACCATATATTTT.